The 17 T cell receptor beta chains in this list originate from one sample, sequenced in a study of CD8 T cells in ankylosing spondylitis (dated by TCRdb to 2016 to 2017). Library prep was done by 5' RACE. The data were produced on an Illumina HiSeq 2500. Clones were called with MiXCR by TCRdb after fastp trimmed the public reads at Q25, and only in-frame beta chains were retained. Rows merge per CDR3 protein into single entries with the most common DNA and genes. Here the sample has roughly 100,000 distinct CDR3 sequences; 8% to 10% occur a single time. Clones ranked in the top ten supply approximately 9.7% of the sample. The sample was blood, either unsorted or a sorted T cell fraction (not recorded which). The receptors here all came from a male donor with ankylosing spondylitis or in good health (not recorded which).

This clonotype was seen many times. The genes are TRBV12-3 or TRBV12-4 and TRBJ2-7; D is unclear. This CDR3 is 13 amino acids long. The ends were cut back, 5 bases at V and 6 bases at J, with 14 bases in the middle. Written as DNA, the CDR3 is TGTGCCAGCAGTCCGATGATGGTCCTCGAGCAGTACTTC. Its translation is CASSPMMVLEQYF.

To note about this clonotype: One end of the junction is discordant with germline, which a read error may explain. The chain uses TRBV7-2 and TRBJ1-4; a possible D gene is TRBD1 (6 bases). There are 16 residues in the CDR3. Germline CDR1 is SGHTA and CDR2 is FQGNSA. The CDR3 is CANSLLTGMPNEKLFF. The CDR3 coding sequence is TGTGCCAACAGCTTACTTACAGGGATGCCTAATGAAAAACTGTTTTTT.

In this sample, this clonotype turned up a few times. The chain couples TRBV25-1 to TRBJ2-1; 9 bases agree with TRBD2. The CDR3 extends over 16 amino acids. CDR1 and CDR2 from the germline V gene are MGHDK and SYGVNS. V was clipped by 1 base and J by 6 bases; unmatched bases: 7. CDR3 DNA: TGTGCCAGCAGTGAATCGAAGGCTAGCGGGACCAATGAGCAGTTCTTC. It yields the protein CASSESKASGTNEQFF. The full variable domain, its missing parts supplied by reference TRBV25-1 and TRBJ2-1, is EADIYQTPRYLVIGTGKKITLECSQTMGHDKMYWYQQDPGMELHLIHYSYGVNSTEKGDLSSESTVSRIRTEHFPLTLESARPSHTSQYLCASSESKASGTNEQFFGPGTRLTVL.

In this sample, this clonotype turned up many times. The rearrangement uses TRBV6-2 or TRBV6-3 and TRBJ2-1, with 12 nucleotides matching TRBD2. This CDR3 comprises 20 residues. With V trimmed by 3 bases and J by 0 bases, 12 bases remained unmatched. Germline lookup yields CDR1 MNHEY and CDR2 SVGEGT. CDR3 nucleotides: TGTGCCAGCAGTTATTCGTTGAGACTAGCGGGAGCACACTCCTACAATGAGCAGTTCTTC. Protein product: CASSYSLRLAGAHSYNEQFF.

This clonotype occurred many times. V and J are TRBV6-2 or TRBV6-3 and TRBJ2-1; possibly TRBD2 for D (5 bases). The CDR3 runs to 16 residues. The V gene lost 2 bases and the J gene lost 0 bases, with 11 bases spanning the gap. Germline values: CDR1 MNHEY, CDR2 SVGEGT. In DNA, the CDR3 is TGTGCCAGCAGTTACGGGCTAGCTCGCTCCTACAATGAGCAGTTCTTC. Protein: CASSYGLARSYNEQFF.

Details on this clonotype: A much bigger clone sits one base away, suggesting this may be a read error. V gene TRBV9 combines with J gene TRBJ2-2; 7 nucleotides match TRBD1. From germline, CDR1 is SGDLS and CDR2 YYNGEE. The CDR3 length is 16 residues. V trimming: 4 bases; J trimming: 4 bases; junction bases outside the gene matches: 10. The CDR3 reads CASSPWTGPGTGELFF. In DNA, the CDR3 is TGTGCCAGCAGCCCGTGGACAGGTCCGGGCACCGGGGAGCTGTTTTTT.

This clonotype occurred many times. This rearrangement joins TRBV6-1 to TRBJ2-5, with D possibly being TRBD2 (7 bases). Germline CDR1 reads MNHNS; CDR2 reads SASEGT. This CDR3 comprises 15 residues. Trimming shortened V by 2 bases and J by 3 bases, and 13 bases separated the two germline ends. The CDR3 sequence is CASSEFGGLKETQYF. CDR3 DNA: TGTGCCAGCAGTGAATTCGGGGGGCTGAAAGAGACCCAGTACTTC.

There are many counts of this clonotype. The CDR3 spells CASSISGTDSYEQYF. CDR3 nucleotides: TGTGCCAGCAGTATCTCCGGGACAGACTCCTACGAGCAGTACTTC. The V call is TRBV27, the J call TRBJ2-7; 7 nucleotides line up with TRBD1. The ends lost 5 bases at V and 0 bases at J; junction bases unmatched: 7. Germline lookup yields CDR1 MNHEY and CDR2 SMNVEV (reference sequence). This CDR3 region has 15 residues.

In this sample, this clonotype turned up a few times. J is TRBJ2-7 and V is TRBV5-1; possibly TRBD2 for D (5 bases). V lost 0 bases to trimming and J lost 1 base, with 8 bases between them. Germline V gene sequence: CDR1 SGHRS, CDR2 YFSETQ. CDR3 length equals 14 residues. CDR3 nucleotides: TGCGCCAGCAGCTTGGACGGGAATTCCTACGAGCAGTACTTC. It is translated as CASSLDGNSYEQYF.

This clonotype was seen ten or more times. V usage is TRBV5-6 and J usage is TRBJ2-7, with a possible D match to TRBD1 (6 bases). CDR1 is SGHDT and CDR2 is YYEEEE in the germline V gene. This CDR3 comprises 12 residues. Between the trimmed V and J ends, which lost 1 base and 4 bases, there was a span of 6 bases. The CDR3 spells CASSLRGYEQYF. CDR3 DNA: TGTGCCAGCAGCTTGAGGGGGTACGAGCAGTACTTC. The whole variable domain, filled in from reference TRBV5-6 and TRBJ2-7, reads DAGVTQSPTHLIKTRGQQVTLRCSPKSGHDTVSWYQQALGQGPQFIFQYYEEEERQRGNFPDRFSGHQFPNYSSELNVNALLLGDSALYLCASSLRGYEQYFGPGTRLTVT.

This clonotype came up many times. The genes are TRBV5-1 and TRBJ2-1; no clear D. The V gene's germline CDR1 is SGHRS and CDR2 YFSETQ. The V and J ends lost 4 bases and 5 bases respectively, with 19 bases between them. This CDR3 spans 16 amino acids. The CDR3 spells CASSPGNVGWDNEQFF. The CDR3 coding sequence is TGCGCCAGCAGCCCTGGAAACGTCGGTTGGGACAATGAGCAGTTCTTC.

This clonotype was observed many times. J is TRBJ1-5 and V is TRBV12-5; 9 bases map to TRBD1. The CDR3 runs 18 residues. V trimming: 2 bases; J trimming: 6 bases; junction bases outside the gene matches: 14. Germline lookup yields CDR1 LGHNT and CDR2 FRNRAP. The CDR3 DNA is TGTGCTAGTGGTTTGTGGGGGGGACAGGGCGGTTATAGTCAGCCCCAGCATTTT. Residues: CASGLWGGQGGYSQPQHF.

This clonotype was seen at least ten times. V gene TRBV6-2 or TRBV6-3 combines with J gene TRBJ1-5; D might be TRBD1 (6 bases). The V gene lost 7 bases and the J gene lost 1 base, with 8 bases spanning the gap. The CDR3 totals 13 residues. Germline assignment: CDR1 MNHEY and CDR2 SVGEGT. CDR3 coding DNA: TGTGCCAGCAAAGGGGGGAGCAATCAGCCCCAGCATTTT. This codes for CASKGGSNQPQHF.

The chain carries TRBV7-6 and TRBJ1-2; perhaps TRBD1 as D (6 bases). Germline V gene data show CDR1 as SGHVS and CDR2 as FNYEAQ. This CDR3 has 12 amino acids. V lost 5 bases and J 8 bases, leaving 12 bases between the germline ends. The CDR3 sequence is CASSRTGGGYTF. The CDR3 DNA sequence: TGTGCCAGCAGCCGGACCGGGGGCGGCTACACCTTC.

In this sample, this clonotype turned up a few times. The chain has TRBV7-2 and TRBJ1-2; D gene uncertain. CDR3 length: 15 residues. V was cut by 1 base and J by 5 bases, with 14 bases left in between. CDR1 is SGHTA, CDR2 FQGNSA, per germline. The CDR3 sequence is CASSLDASNLYGYTF. In DNA, the CDR3 is TGTGCCAGCAGCTTAGACGCCAGCAACTTATATGGCTACACCTTC.

This clonotype was recorded at least ten times. The genes are TRBV4-3 and TRBJ1-3; tentatively, D is TRBD1 (6 bases). Trimming cost V 9 bases and J 2 bases, with 17 bases left between them. This CDR3 spans 15 amino acids. Per germline, CDR1 LGHNA and CDR2 YSLEER. CDR3 region: CASGGQGEPGNTIYF. CDR3 nucleotides: TGCGCCAGTGGGGGACAAGGGGAACCTGGAAACACCATATATTTT.

The rearrangement joins TRBV15 to TRBJ2-5, with 8 positions matching TRBD2. The V segment lost 7 bases and the J segment 4 bases; nucleotides outside the gene matches: 8. From germline, CDR1 is LNHNV and CDR2 YYDKDF (reference sequence). The CDR3 length is 14 residues. In DNA form, the CDR3 reads TGTGCCACCAAGTCGGGAGGGCCGGGAGAGACCCAGTACTTC. The encoded protein is CATKSGGPGETQYF.